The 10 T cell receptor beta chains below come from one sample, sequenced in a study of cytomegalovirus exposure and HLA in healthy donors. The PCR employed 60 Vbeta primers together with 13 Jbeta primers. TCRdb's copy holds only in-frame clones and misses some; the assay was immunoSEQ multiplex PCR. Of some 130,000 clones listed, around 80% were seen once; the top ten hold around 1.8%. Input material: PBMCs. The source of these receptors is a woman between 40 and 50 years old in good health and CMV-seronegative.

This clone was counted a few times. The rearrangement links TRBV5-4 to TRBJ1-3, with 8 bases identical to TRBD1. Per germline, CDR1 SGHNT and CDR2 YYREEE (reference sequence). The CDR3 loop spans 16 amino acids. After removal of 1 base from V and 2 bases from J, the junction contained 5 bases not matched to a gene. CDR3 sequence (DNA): TGTGCCAGCAGCTTGCCGGGACAGGAAACTGGAAACACCATATATTTT. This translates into CASSLPGQETGNTIYF.

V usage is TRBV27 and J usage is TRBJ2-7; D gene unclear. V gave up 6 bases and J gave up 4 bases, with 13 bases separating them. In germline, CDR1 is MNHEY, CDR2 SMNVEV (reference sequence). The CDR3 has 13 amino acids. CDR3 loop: CASSSTSGYEQYF. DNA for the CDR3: TGTGCCAGCAGCTCGACCTCGGGTTACGAGCAGTACTTC.

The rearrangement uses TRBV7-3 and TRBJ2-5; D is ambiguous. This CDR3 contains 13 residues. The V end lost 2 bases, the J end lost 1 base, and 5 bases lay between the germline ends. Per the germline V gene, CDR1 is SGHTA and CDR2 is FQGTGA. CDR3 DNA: TGTGCCAGCAGCTTATCCGGCCAAGAGACCCAGTACTTC. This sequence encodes CASSLSGQETQYF.

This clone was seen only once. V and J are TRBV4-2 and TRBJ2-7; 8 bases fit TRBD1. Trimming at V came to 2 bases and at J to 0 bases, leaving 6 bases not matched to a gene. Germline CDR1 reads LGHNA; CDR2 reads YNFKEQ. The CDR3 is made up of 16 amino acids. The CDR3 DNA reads TGTGCCAGCAGCCAACTGACAGGGGAGAACTCCTACGAGCAGTACTTC. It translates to CASSQLTGENSYEQYF.

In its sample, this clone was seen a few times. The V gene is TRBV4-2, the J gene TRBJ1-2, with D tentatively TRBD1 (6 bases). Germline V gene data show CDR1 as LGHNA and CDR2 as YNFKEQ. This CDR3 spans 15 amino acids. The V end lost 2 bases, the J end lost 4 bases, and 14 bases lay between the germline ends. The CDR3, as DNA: TGTGCCAGCAGCCAATCGGAGACAGGTTCCTATGGCTACACCTTC. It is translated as CASSQSETGSYGYTF.

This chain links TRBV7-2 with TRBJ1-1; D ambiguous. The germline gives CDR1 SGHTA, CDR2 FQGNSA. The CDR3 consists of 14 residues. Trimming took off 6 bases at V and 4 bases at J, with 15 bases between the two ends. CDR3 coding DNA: TGTGCCAGCAGTATCAGCGGAGGCGGCACTGAAGCTTTCTTT. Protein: CASSISGGGTEAFF.

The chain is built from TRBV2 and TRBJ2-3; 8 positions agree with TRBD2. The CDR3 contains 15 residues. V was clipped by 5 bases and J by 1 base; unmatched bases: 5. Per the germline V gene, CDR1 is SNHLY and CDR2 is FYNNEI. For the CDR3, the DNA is TGTGCCAGCAGTATGACTAGCGAGCGCACAGATACGCAGTATTTT. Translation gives CASSMTSERTDTQYF.

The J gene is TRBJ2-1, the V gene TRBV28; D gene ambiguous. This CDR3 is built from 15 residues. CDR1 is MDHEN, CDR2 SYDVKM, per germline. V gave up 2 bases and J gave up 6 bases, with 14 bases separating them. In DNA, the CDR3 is TGTGCCAGCAGTTTACATGAGGAGAGAGTCAATGAGCAGTTCTTC. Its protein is CASSLHEERVNEQFF.

CDR3 nucleotide sequence: TGTGCCAGCAGCCCTATGGTCAGGGGGCGAGGAGAGACCCAGTACTTC. Protein sequence: CASSPMVRGRGETQYF. The chain has TRBV5-6 and TRBJ2-5; TRBD1 matches at 8 bases. After removal of 4 bases from V and 4 bases from J, the junction contained 12 bases not matched to a gene. CDR3 length: 16 amino acids. Germline V gives CDR1 SGHDT, CDR2 YYEEEE.

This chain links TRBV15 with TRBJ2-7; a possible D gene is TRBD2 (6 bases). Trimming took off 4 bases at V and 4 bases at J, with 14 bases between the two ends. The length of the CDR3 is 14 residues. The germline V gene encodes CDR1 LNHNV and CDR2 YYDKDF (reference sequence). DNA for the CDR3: TGTGCCACCAGCACATCGGGACTGAGGTACGAGCAGTACTTC. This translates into CATSTSGLRYEQYF.